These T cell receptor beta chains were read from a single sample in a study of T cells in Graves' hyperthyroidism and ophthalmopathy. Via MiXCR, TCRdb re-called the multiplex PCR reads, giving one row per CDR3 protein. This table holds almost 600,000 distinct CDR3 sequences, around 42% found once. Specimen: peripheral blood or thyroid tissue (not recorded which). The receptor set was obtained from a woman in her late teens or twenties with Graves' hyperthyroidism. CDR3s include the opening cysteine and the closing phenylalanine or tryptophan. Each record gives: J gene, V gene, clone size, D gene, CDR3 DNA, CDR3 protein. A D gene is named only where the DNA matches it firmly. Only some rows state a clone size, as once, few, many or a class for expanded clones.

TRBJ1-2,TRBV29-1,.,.,TGCAGCAGTTCCGCCGCCTCGGGCTACACCTTC,CSSSAASGYTF
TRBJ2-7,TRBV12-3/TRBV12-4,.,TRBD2,TGTGCCAGCAGTTCCCAAACGACTAGCGGGAGGCTCGAGCAGTACTTC,CASSSQTTSGRLEQYF
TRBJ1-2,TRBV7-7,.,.,TGTGCCAGCAGCGTTGGCCAGAATGGCTACACCTTC,CASSVGQNGYTF
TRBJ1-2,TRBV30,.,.,TGTGCCTGGAGGTTCCAAGGGAACTATGGCTACACCTTC,CAWRFQGNYGYTF
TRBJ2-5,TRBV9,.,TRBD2,TGTGCCAGCATCCTCCGCGGGGGGCGAGAGACCCAGTACTTC,CASILRGGRETQYF
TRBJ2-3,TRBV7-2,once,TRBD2,TGTGCCAGCAGCTTATGGCCAAGTCTAGCGGCCCCTAGACTTAATACGCAGTATTTT,CASSLWPSLAAPRLNTQYF
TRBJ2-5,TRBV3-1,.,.,TGTGCCAGCAGCCAAATAGACAGCCAAGAGACCCAGTACTTC,CASSQIDSQETQYF
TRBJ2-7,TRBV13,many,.,TGTGCCAGCAGCTTTTCGGGCCTTTTCTCCTACGAGCAGTACTTC,CASSFSGLFSYEQYF
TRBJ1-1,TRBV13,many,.,TGTGCCAGCAGCCGACAGGACGAGTACGACACTGAAGCTTTCTTT,CASSRQDEYDTEAFF
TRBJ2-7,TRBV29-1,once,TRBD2,TGCAGCGTTGAGACTAGCGGGTTCATTTTGTACTTC,CSVETSGFILYF
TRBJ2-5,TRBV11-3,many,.,TGTGCCAGCAGCTTAGAGCCAGTTCAAGAGACCCAGTACTTC,CASSLEPVQETQYF
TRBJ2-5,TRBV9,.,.,TGTGCCAGCAGCAGGACAGTCGGGAACCAAGAGACCCAGTACTTC,CASSRTVGNQETQYF
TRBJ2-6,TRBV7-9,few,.,TGTGCCAGCAGCCCTCGGGCAGGGCCGTCTGGGGCCAACGTCCTGACTTTC,CASSPRAGPSGANVLTF
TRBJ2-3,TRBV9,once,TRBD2,TGTGCCAGCAGCCCAACCGCGGGAGCGTTACATACGCAGTATTTT,CASSPTAGALHTQYF
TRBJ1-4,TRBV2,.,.,TGTGCCAGCAGTGAAGCAGGCAGGACTAATGAAAAACTGTTTTTT,CASSEAGRTNEKLFF
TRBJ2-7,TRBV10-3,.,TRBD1,TGTGCCATCTTACAGGGGGCCACCTACGAGCAGTACTTC,CAILQGATYEQYF
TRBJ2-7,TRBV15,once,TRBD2,TGTGCCACCAGCAGTTACGGGGCTAGCGGGACGTACGAGCAGTACTTC,CATSSYGASGTYEQYF
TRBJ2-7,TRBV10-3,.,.,TGTGCCAGCAGTTACTCCCAACTTGGCCCCGGCCAGTACGAGCAGTACTTC,CASSYSQLGPGQYEQYF
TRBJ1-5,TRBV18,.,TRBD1,TGTGCCGGCTCACCAGGGGGGCCGGCTAGCAATCAGCCCCAGCATTTT,CAGSPGGPASNQPQHF
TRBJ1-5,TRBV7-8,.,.,TGTGCCAGCAGCTTAAGCCGGGTGGAACTGGTTAGCAATCAGCCCCAGCATTTT,CASSLSRVELVSNQPQHF
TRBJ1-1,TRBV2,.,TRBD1,TGTGCCAGCAGCTCTGACCTTGACAGGGTCACTGAAGCTTTCTTT,CASSSDLDRVTEAFF
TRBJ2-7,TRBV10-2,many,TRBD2,TGCGCCAGCACCCTGACTAGCGGGAGCCTCTCCTACGAGCAGTACTTC,CASTLTSGSLSYEQYF
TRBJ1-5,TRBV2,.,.,TGTGCCAGCAGTGAAGAGGCGGGAGGGTTTCAGCCCCAGCATTTT,CASSEEAGGFQPQHF
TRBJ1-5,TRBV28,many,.,TGTGCCAGCAGTTTAGCCAGACAGAGGCATCAGCCCCAGCATTTT,CASSLARQRHQPQHF
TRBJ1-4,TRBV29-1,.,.,TGCAGCGTTGTACTAGCACGGGTTGAAAAACTGTTTTTT,CSVVLARVEKLFF
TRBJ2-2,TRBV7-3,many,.,TGTGCCAGCAGCCGTTTGGGGGGAACGAACACCGGGGAGCTGTTTTTT,CASSRLGGTNTGELFF
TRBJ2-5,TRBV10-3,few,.,TGTGCCATCACCCGGACCGAGCAAGAGACCCAGTACTTC,CAITRTEQETQYF
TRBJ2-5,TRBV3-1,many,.,TGTGCCAGCAGCCTACCTGAAGAGACCCAGTACTTC,CASSLPEETQYF
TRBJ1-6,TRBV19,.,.,TGTGCCAGTAGTCTAGGGCACCTGAGCTCCTATAATTCACCCCTCCACTTT,CASSLGHLSSYNSPLHF
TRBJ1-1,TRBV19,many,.,TGTGCCAGTAGACCCGACCGATTGAGGACTGAAGCTTTCTTT,CASRPDRLRTEAFF
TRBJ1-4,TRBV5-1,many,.,TGCGCCAGCAGCTTGGGAGACATGGGCGAAAAACTGTTTTTT,CASSLGDMGEKLFF
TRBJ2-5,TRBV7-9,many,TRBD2,TGTGCCAGTAGCGGGAGGGTAAGAGAGACCCAGTACTTC,CASSGRVRETQYF
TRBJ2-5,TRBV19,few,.,TGTGCCAGTACCAATCGGAACAGTAGAGAAGAGACCCAGTACTTC,CASTNRNSREETQYF
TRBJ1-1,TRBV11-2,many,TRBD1,TGTGCCAGCAGGGAGACAGGGGGGGAAACTGAAGCTTTCTTT,CASRETGGETEAFF
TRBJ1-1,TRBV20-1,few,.,TGCAGTGCTAGACAGGAGAACACTGAAGCTTTCTTT,CSARQENTEAFF
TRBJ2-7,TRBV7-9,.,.,TGTGCCAGCGGCCCTATTCGGAGGGCTGGCGGGGCCTCCTACGGGCAGTACTTC,CASGPIRRAGGASYGQYF
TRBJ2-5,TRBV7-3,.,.,TGTGCCAGCAGCTTACACAGGGCCCAAGAGACCCAGTACTTC,CASSLHRAQETQYF
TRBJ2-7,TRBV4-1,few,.,TGCGCCAGCAGCCAACTCTGGCCCCGGGACCCGGAGCCCTACGAGCAGTACTTC,CASSQLWPRDPEPYEQYF
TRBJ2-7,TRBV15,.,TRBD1,TGTGCCACCAGCAACCGGGACAGCTCCTCCTACGAGCAGTACTTC,CATSNRDSSSYEQYF
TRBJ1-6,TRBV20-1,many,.,TGCAGTGCTAGAGACCCCCTGGAGGCCTCGTATAATTCACCCCTCCACTTT,CSARDPLEASYNSPLHF
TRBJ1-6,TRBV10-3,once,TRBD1,TGTGCCGTAAAGGAACAGGGGGAAAATTCACCCCTCCACTTT,CAVKEQGENSPLHF
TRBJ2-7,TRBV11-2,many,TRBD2,TGTGCCAGCAGCTTCCCGTTGCTAGCGGATTCCTACGAGCAGTACTTC,CASSFPLLADSYEQYF
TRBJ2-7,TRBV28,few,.,TGTGCCAGCAGTGGACCTCCAGCGGGCAGCTACGAGCAGTACTTC,CASSGPPAGSYEQYF
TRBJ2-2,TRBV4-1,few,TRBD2,TGCGCCAGCAGCCAAGTGGCGGGAGGGGCCGGGGAGCTGTTTTTT,CASSQVAGGAGELFF
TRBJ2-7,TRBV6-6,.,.,TGTGCCAGCAGTTACGGGGGGAGCGAGCAGTACTTC,CASSYGGSEQYF
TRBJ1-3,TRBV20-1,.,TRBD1,TGCAGTGCTGAGACAGGGGGCGTTGGAAACACCATATATTTT,CSAETGGVGNTIYF
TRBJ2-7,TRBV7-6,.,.,TGTGCCAGCAGCAGGTCCCACTACGAGCAGTACTTC,CASSRSHYEQYF
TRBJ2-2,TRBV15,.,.,TGTGCCACCAGCAGCCCAAAATCCGGACAAAAAGGTAGCGATGAGCTGTTTTTT,CATSSPKSGQKGSDELFF
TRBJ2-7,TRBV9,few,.,TGTGCCAGCAGCGTAAACCCTGGAGCGGTGACCTACGAGCAGTACTTC,CASSVNPGAVTYEQYF
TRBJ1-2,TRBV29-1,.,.,TGCAGCGTCGTACCTACTAGCGGGAACTATGGCTACACCTTC,CSVVPTSGNYGYTF